These 19 T cell receptor beta chains were sequenced from one sample in a study of blood T cell repertoires in COVID-19. Repertoires were generated with immunoSEQ multiplex PCR, while TCRdb's copy carries only in-frame clones and drops some. The top ten clones hold around 2.9% of a sample with about 170,000 clones, roughly 70% of them seen once. Sequencing was carried out using peripheral blood. Receptor source: an elderly woman with acute or convalescent COVID-19.

J is TRBJ2-2 and V is TRBV28; a weak D match, TRBD2 (5 bases). The CDR3 covers 14 residues. Germline V gene data show CDR1 as MDHEN and CDR2 as SYDVKM. Between the trimmed V and J ends, which lost 10 bases and 5 bases, there was a span of 17 bases. For the CDR3, the DNA is TGTGCCACTACGGGGTGGGAAGCTACCGGGGAGCTGTTTTTT. It codes for CATTGWEATGELFF.

The chain uses TRBV28 and TRBJ2-1; 8 nucleotides line up with TRBD2. The germline gives CDR1 MDHEN, CDR2 SYDVKM. Trimming took 6 bases from V and 6 from J; bases not matched to a gene: 13. CDR3 size: 16 residues. CDR3 sequence: CASSSPGGRGLNEQFF. DNA of the CDR3: TGTGCCAGCAGCTCCCCGGGGGGGCGGGGGCTCAATGAGCAGTTCTTC.

This clone was picked up one time. This chain connects TRBV5-4 to TRBJ2-7, with D possibly matching TRBD1 (7 bases). V gave up 4 bases and J gave up 6 bases, with 20 bases separating them. Germline assignment: CDR1 SGHNT and CDR2 YYREEE (reference sequence). The CDR3 is 15 amino acids. CDR3 residues: CASSPDREVWGEQYF. In DNA form, the CDR3 reads TGTGCCAGCAGCCCAGACAGGGAGGTTTGGGGCGAGCAGTACTTC.

V gene TRBV5-1 combines with J gene TRBJ2-5; 10 bases map to TRBD1. The V and J ends lost 4 bases and 2 bases, in that order; junction bases with no gene match: 2. CDR3 length: 14 amino acids. CDR1 is SGHRS, CDR2 YFSETQ, per germline. CDR3: CASSVGQGQETQYF. The CDR3, as DNA: TGCGCCAGCAGCGTGGGACAGGGGCAAGAGACCCAGTACTTC. The full variable domain, rest sourced from reference TRBV5-1 and TRBJ2-5, is KAGVTQTPRYLIKTRGQQVTLSCSPISGHRSVSWYQQTPGQGLQFLFEYFSETQRNKGNFPGRFSGRQFSNSRSEMNVSTLELGDSALYLCASSVGQGQETQYFGPGTRLLVL.

The chain is built from TRBV5-1 and TRBJ1-1; 7 nucleotides match TRBD1. Germline V gene sequence: CDR1 SGHRS, CDR2 YFSETQ. The CDR3 loop spans 15 amino acids. J gave up 5 bases and V 3 bases, and 10 bases lay outside the gene matches. CDR3 sequence: CASSSSRTGLTEAFF. CDR3 DNA sequence: TGCGCCAGCAGCTCCTCCCGGACAGGTTTGACTGAAGCTTTCTTT.

This chain links TRBV19 with TRBJ2-3, with TRBD2 identical over 11 bases. J was trimmed by 0 bases and V by 6 bases; bases with no gene match: 8. From germline, CDR1 is LNHDA and CDR2 SQIVND (reference sequence). There are 17 residues in the CDR3. The CDR3 bases are TGTGCCAGTAGAGGGGGACTAGCGGTATCTAGCACAGATACGCAGTATTTT. Its translation: CASRGGLAVSSTDTQYF.

This clone was counted a few times. The genes are TRBV9 and TRBJ1-6; D is undetermined. Deletions cut 3 bases from V and 12 bases from J, with 13 bases between. This CDR3 comprises 13 residues. CDR1 and CDR2 (germline): SGDLS, YYNGEE. CDR3 protein: CASSGTTRGPLHF. The CDR3 nucleotides are TGTGCCAGCAGCGGTACGACCCGGGGACCCCTCCACTTT. Looking up the rest from reference TRBV9 and TRBJ1-6 gives the full variable domain: DSGVTQTPKHLITATGQRVTLRCSPRSGDLSVYWYQQSLDQGLQFLIQYYNGEERAKGNILERFSAQQFPDLHSELNLSSLELGDSALYFCASSGTTRGPLHFGNGTRLTVT.

CDR3: CASSLAGTGDRLADTQYF. CDR3 sequence (DNA): TGTGCCAGCAGCTTGGCCGGGACAGGCGATCGACTAGCAGATACGCAGTATTTT. The chain has TRBV5-5 and TRBJ2-3, with 8 nucleotides matching TRBD1. Per germline, CDR1 SGHKS and CDR2 YYEKEE (reference sequence). V lost 0 bases and J lost 4; bases outside the gene matches: 13. The CDR3 totals 18 residues.

The CDR3 DNA follows: TGCGCCAGCAGCGGGACAGGGGTCGCCTACGAGCAGTACTTC. It is translated as CASSGTGVAYEQYF. The chain carries TRBV5-1 and TRBJ2-7; 10 nucleotides agree with TRBD1. The CDR3 length is 14 residues. Trimming cost V 4 bases and J 2 bases; bases outside gene matches: 3. CDR1 SGHRS and CDR2 YFSETQ come from the germline V gene.

The chain is built from TRBV28 and TRBJ1-1; 9 positions match TRBD1. The CDR3 length is 14 residues. CDR1 is MDHEN, CDR2 SYDVKM, per germline. V was pared by 5 bases and J by 4 bases, with 5 bases of the junction left unmatched. CDR3 sequence reads: CASSVTGGVTEAFF. In nucleotides, the CDR3 is TGTGCCAGCAGTGTTACAGGGGGCGTCACTGAAGCTTTCTTT.

This clone was found a few times. This chain links TRBV7-8 with TRBJ2-2; 14 bases fit TRBD2. After removal of 5 bases from V and 1 base from J, the junction contained 9 bases not matched to a gene. The CDR3 length is 19 residues. Germline-derived CDR1 and CDR2 are SGHVS and FQNEAQ. Here the CDR3 DNA reads TGTGCCAGCAGCCTCCCGGGACTAGCGGGAGTAGGGAACACCGGGGAGCTGTTTTTT. Protein: CASSLPGLAGVGNTGELFF. Using reference TRBV7-8 and TRBJ2-2 for the parts outside the CDR3, the full variable domain is GAGVSQSPRYKVAKRGQDVALRCDPISGHVSLFWYQQALGQGPEFLTYFQNEAQLDKSGLPSDRFFAERPEGSVSTLKIQRTQQEDSAVYLCASSLPGLAGVGNTGELFFGEGSRLTVL.

The gene calls are TRBV19 and TRBJ1-2; TRBD1 agrees at 11 bases. Trimming took 7 bases from V and 4 from J; bases not matched to a gene: 8. The CDR3 is 15 residues long. Germline V CDR1 and CDR2: LNHDA, SQIVND (reference sequence). The CDR3 region is CASTPDGQGAYGYTF. CDR3 DNA: TGTGCCAGTACCCCGGATGGACAGGGGGCCTATGGCTACACCTTC.

The count of this clone is one. The chain carries TRBV19 and TRBJ1-5; D not resolved. This CDR3 has 14 residues. Trimming cost V 6 bases and J 1 base, with 10 bases left between them. Germline V lookup: CDR1 LNHDA, CDR2 SQIVND (reference sequence). The CDR3 is CASSLSHSNQPQHF. DNA of the CDR3: TGTGCCAGTAGCCTAAGTCACAGCAATCAGCCCCAGCATTTT.

This rearrangement joins TRBV6-5 to TRBJ1-1, with TRBD1 identical over 7 bases. This CDR3 is built from 13 residues. The ends lost 11 bases at V and 3 bases at J; junction bases unmatched: 9. Germline loops: CDR1 MNHEY, CDR2 SVGAGI. CDR3 sequence: CARYRGRDTEAFF. The CDR3 nucleotides read TGTGCCCGTTACAGGGGCCGGGACACTGAAGCTTTCTTT.

V usage is TRBV6-5 and J usage is TRBJ1-1, with TRBD1 matching 9 bases. The germline V gene encodes CDR1 MNHEY and CDR2 SVGAGI. The junction had 8 bases not matched to a gene; V was cut back by 8 bases and J by 4 bases. The CDR3 runs to 14 residues. The CDR3 spells CASRGQGTGTEAFF. The CDR3 nucleotides are TGTGCCAGCCGGGGACAGGGAACGGGCACTGAAGCTTTCTTT.

The chain has TRBV12-5 and TRBJ2-1, with TRBD2 matching over 9 bases. Germline V gene lookup returns CDR1 LGHNT and CDR2 FRNRAP. J lost 8 bases, V lost 1 base, and 3 bases had no gene match. This CDR3 has 14 amino acids. The DNA of the CDR3 is TGTGCTAGTGGTTTGGGACTAGCGGAAGATGAGCAGTTCTTC. As protein: CASGLGLAEDEQFF.

The chain uses TRBV18 and TRBJ1-2, with 10 bases lining up with TRBD1. CDR1 is KGHSH and CDR2 is LQKENI in the germline V gene. Trimming removed 3 bases from V and 5 bases from J; junction bases left unmatched: 6. CDR3 length: 15 amino acids. The DNA of the CDR3 is TGTGCCAGCTCACCGGGACAGGGGCAAATATATGGCTACACCTTC. This sequence encodes CASSPGQGQIYGYTF.

This clone showed up just a few times. The rearrangement joins TRBV5-4 to TRBJ2-7; possible D gene TRBD2, 5 bases. The length of the CDR3 is 15 residues. Germline CDR1 and CDR2: SGHNT and YYREEE (reference sequence). Trimming removed 4 bases from V and 0 bases from J, with 14 bases in between. The CDR3 reads CASSLSGLGSYEQYF. As DNA, the CDR3 is TGTGCCAGCAGCCTCTCCGGACTCGGCTCCTACGAGCAGTACTTC.

The chain has TRBV7-9 and TRBJ1-2; TRBD1 matches 8 bases. Germline CDR1 and CDR2: SEHNR and FQNEAQ (reference sequence). V dropped 8 bases and J dropped 6; count of bases not matched to a gene: 5. This CDR3 has 12 residues. The chain's CDR3 is CASQGQGNGYTF. The DNA of the CDR3 is TGTGCCAGCCAAGGACAGGGAAATGGCTACACCTTC.